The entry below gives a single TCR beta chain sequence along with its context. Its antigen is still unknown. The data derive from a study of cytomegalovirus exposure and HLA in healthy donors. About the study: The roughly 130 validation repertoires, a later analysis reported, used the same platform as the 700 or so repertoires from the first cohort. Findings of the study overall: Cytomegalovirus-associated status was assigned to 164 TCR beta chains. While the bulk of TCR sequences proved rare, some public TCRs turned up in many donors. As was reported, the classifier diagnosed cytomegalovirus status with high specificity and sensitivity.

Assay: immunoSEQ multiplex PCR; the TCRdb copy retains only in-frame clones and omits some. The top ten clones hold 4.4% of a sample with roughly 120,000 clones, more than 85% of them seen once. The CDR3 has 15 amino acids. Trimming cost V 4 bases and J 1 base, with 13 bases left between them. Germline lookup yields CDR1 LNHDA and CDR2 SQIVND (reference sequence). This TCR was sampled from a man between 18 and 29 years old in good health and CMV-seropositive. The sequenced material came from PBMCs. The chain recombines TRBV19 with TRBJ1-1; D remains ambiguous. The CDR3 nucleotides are TGTGCCAGTAGTAACATACAGTCCAGGAACACTGAAGCTTTCTTT. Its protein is CASSNIQSRNTEAFF.